This T cell receptor beta chain was profiled in a study of CD8+ T cells in alopecia areata. Study-level background: The drug, oral tofacitinib, was given to treated patients at 5 to 10 mg twice daily. Tofacitinib therapy took 6 to 18 months; 6 months off drug came after. Whole-study findings and limits: Sequences from scalp samples also cover resident alphabeta T cells of normal skin.

The CDR3 is 13 residues long. V lost 8 bases and J 5 bases, leaving 13 bases between the germline ends. Germline V lookup: CDR1 SGHVS, CDR2 FNYEAQ. In each case, RNA was isolated and then reverse transcribed into cDNA as the sequencing template. The data were produced by immunoSEQ multiplex PCR, yet TCRdb's version contains in-frame clones alone and is incomplete. The repertoire includes roughly 46,000 clones, 50% to 70% of them detected once, and roughly 22% sits in the top ten. Indicated treatment: oral pan-JAK inhibitor, 5-10 mg twice daily. With respect to this clone: Its specificity is unknown.

V gene TRBV7-6 combines with J gene TRBJ2-1; D remains unclear. This TCR was sampled from a human donor with alopecia areata. Sequences were derived from CD8+ T cells sorted from blood, sampled at week 4, from a patient treated with tofacitinib. CDR3 residues: CASSWGKNNEQFF. The CDR3 DNA sequence: TGTGCCAGCTCCTGGGGTAAGAACAATGAGCAGTTCTTC.